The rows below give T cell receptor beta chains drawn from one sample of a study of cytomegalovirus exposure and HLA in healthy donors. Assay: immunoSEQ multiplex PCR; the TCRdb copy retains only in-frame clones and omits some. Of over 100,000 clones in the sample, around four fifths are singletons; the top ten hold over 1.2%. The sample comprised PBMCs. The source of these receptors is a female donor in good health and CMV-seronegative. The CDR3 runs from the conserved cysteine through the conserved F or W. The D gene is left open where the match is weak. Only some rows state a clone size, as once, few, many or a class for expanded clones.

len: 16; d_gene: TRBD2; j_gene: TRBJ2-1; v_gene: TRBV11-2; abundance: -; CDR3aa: CASSQGLALTYNEQFF; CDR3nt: TGTGCCAGCAGCCAGGGACTAGCGCTAACCTACAATGAGCAGTTCTTC
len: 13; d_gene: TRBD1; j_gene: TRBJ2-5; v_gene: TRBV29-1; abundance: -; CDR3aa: CSADRGDGETQYF; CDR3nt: TGCAGCGCCGACAGGGGGGACGGTGAGACCCAGTACTTC
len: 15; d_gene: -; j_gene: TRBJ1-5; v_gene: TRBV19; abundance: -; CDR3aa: CASSILEASNQPQHF; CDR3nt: TGTGCCAGTAGTATACTCGAAGCGAGCAATCAGCCCCAGCATTTT
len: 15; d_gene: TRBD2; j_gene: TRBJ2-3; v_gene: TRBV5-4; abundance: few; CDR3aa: CASSLGLADTDTQYF; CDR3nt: TGTGCCAGCAGCCTCGGACTAGCGGACACAGATACGCAGTATTTT
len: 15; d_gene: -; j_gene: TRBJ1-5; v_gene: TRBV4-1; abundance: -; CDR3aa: CASSLLLGDKEPQHF; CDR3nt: TGCGCCAGCAGCCTCTTATTGGGGGACAAGGAGCCCCAGCATTTT
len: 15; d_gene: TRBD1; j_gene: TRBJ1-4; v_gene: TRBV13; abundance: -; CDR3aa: CASSLTDRVNEKLFF; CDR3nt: TGTGCCAGCAGCTTAACCGACAGGGTTAATGAAAAACTGTTTTTT
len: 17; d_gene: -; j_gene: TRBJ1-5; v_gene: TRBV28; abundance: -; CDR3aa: CASSLWGRVRSNQPQHF; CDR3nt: TGTGCCAGCAGTTTATGGGGCAGGGTTCGGAGCAATCAGCCCCAGCATTTT
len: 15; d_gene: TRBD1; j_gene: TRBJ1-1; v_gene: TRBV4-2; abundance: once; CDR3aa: CASSQRDRGNTEAFF; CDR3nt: TGTGCCAGCAGCCAGAGGGACAGGGGAAACACTGAAGCTTTCTTT
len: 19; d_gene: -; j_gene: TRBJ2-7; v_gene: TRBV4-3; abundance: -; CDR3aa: CASSQEGVMGGPGSYEQYF; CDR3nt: TGCGCCAGCAGCCAAGAAGGCGTGATGGGGGGACCCGGATCCTACGAGCAGTACTTC
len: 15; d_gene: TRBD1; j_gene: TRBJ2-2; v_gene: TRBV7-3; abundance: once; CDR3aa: CASSLTGGLTGELFF; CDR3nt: TGTGCCAGCAGCTTGACAGGGGGCCTCACCGGGGAGCTGTTTTTT
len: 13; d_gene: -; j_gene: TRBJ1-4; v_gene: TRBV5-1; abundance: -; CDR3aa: CASSTATNEKLFF; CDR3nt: TGCGCCAGCAGCACGGCAACTAATGAAAAACTGTTTTTT
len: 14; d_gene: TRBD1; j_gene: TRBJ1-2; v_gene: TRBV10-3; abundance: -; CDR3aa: CAISEAGGLEGYTF; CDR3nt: TGTGCCATCAGTGAGGCAGGGGGCTTAGAAGGCTACACCTTC
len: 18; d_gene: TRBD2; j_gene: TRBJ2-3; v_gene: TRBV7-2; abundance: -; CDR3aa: CASSLVRLAHHIEDTQYF; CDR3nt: TGTGCCAGCAGCTTAGTGCGACTAGCGCACCACATTGAGGATACGCAGTATTTT
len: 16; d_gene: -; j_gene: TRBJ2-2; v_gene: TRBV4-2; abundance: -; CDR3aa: CASSQGGEAAGGELFF; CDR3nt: TGTGCCAGCAGCCAAGGTGGCGAGGCAGCTGGCGGGGAGCTGTTTTTT